A selection of T cell receptor beta chains follows, all from one sample in a study of T cells in Graves' hyperthyroidism and ophthalmopathy. TCRdb re-called the multiplex PCR reads through MiXCR, storing one row per CDR3 protein. The repertoire holds about 400,000 distinct CDR3 sequences, with roughly 13% as singletons. The material sequenced was blood. These receptors originate from a young woman with Graves' hyperthyroidism. CDR3s include the opening cysteine and the closing phenylalanine or tryptophan. The order of the fields is V gene, D gene, J gene, clone size, CDR3 protein, CDR3 DNA. The D gene is left open where the match is weak. Clone size is not always given. Where it is, it says once, few, many or a class for expanded clones.

>TRBV7-9|-|TRBJ1-3|-
CASSLGLVNTIYF
TGTGCCAGCAGCCTCGGACTTGTAAACACCATATATTTT
>TRBV20-1|-|TRBJ2-1|many
CSATPGQGANYNEQFF
TGCAGTGCTACCCCGGGGCAGGGCGCCAATTACAATGAGCAGTTCTTC
>TRBV6-1|-|TRBJ2-5|many
CASRRETSLETQYF
TGTGCCAGCAGACGAGAAACTAGCCTTGAGACCCAGTACTTC
>TRBV19|-|TRBJ1-1|few
CASSKGRGGDTEAFF
TGTGCCAGTAGTAAAGGTCGGGGAGGGGACACTGAAGCTTTCTTT
>TRBV5-6|TRBD2|TRBJ2-6|-
CASSFPGGASSGANVLTF
TGTGCCAGCAGCTTCCCCGGGGGGGCGAGCTCTGGGGCCAACGTCCTGACTTTC
>TRBV4-2|-|TRBJ1-5|-
CASSQETGTPGPQHF
TGTGCCAGCAGCCAAGAAACTGGGACCCCCGGGCCCCAGCATTTT
>TRBV4-1|-|TRBJ1-1|many
CASSQDGLRRTEAFF
TGCGCCAGCAGCCAAGATGGGCTCAGGAGGACTGAAGCTTTCTTT
>TRBV12-3/TRBV12-4|TRBD2|TRBJ2-2|-
CASSKTSGGITGELFF
TGTGCCAGCAGCAAGACTAGCGGGGGAATCACCGGGGAGCTGTTTTTT
>TRBV6-2/TRBV6-3|TRBD2|TRBJ2-1|few
CASRSGSAYNEQFF
TGTGCCAGCCGAAGCGGGAGCGCCTACAATGAGCAGTTCTTC
>TRBV6-1|-|TRBJ1-1|many
CASSEGRTEAFF
TGTGCCAGCAGCGAAGGTCGGACTGAAGCTTTCTTT
>TRBV6-1|TRBD2|TRBJ2-1|-
CASSQAFLRGGRGEQFF
TGCGCCAGCAGCCAAGCATTTTTGCGCGGGGGGCGGGGTGAGCAGTTCTTC
>TRBV30|-|TRBJ2-1|many
CVRSEGGGSEQFF
TGTGTCCGTTCAGAGGGAGGGGGATCTGAGCAGTTCTTC
>TRBV7-9|TRBD2|TRBJ2-5|many
CASRLGTSGEVTQYF
TGTGCCAGCAGACTGGGGACTAGCGGAGAGGTCACCCAGTACTTC
>TRBV7-2|-|TRBJ1-5|many
CASSPPGSSNQPQHF
TGTGCCAGCAGCCCCCCGGGGTCGAGCAATCAGCCCCAGCATTTT
>TRBV28|TRBD2|TRBJ2-1|many
CASTTSGSSYNEQFF
TGTGCCAGCACCACCAGCGGGAGCTCCTACAATGAGCAGTTCTTC
>TRBV28|-|TRBJ1-5|many
CASSTQGNSQPQHF
TGTGCCAGCAGTACGCAGGGTAACAGTCAGCCCCAGCATTTT
>TRBV4-3|-|TRBJ1-2|-
CASSQVGFAPNYGYTF
TGCGCCAGCAGCCAAGTAGGGTTCGCACCTAACTATGGCTACACCTTC
>TRBV2|-|TRBJ2-1|many
CASSEGWNGYNEQFF
TGTGCCAGCAGTGAGGGCTGGAACGGCTACAATGAGCAGTTCTTC
>TRBV6-1|TRBD1|TRBJ2-7|many
CAGSGTGGYEQYF
TGTGCCGGATCCGGGACAGGGGGGTACGAGCAGTACTTC
>TRBV2|TRBD2|TRBJ2-7|many
CASTGTSGSYEQYF
TGTGCCAGCACCGGGACTAGCGGGTCTTACGAGCAGTACTTC
>TRBV20-1|-|TRBJ1-6|many
CSAKAGRNNSPLHF
TGCAGTGCTAAAGCCGGACGGAATAATTCACCCCTCCACTTT
>TRBV3-1|TRBD2|TRBJ2-3|many
CASSQDLAGATDTQYF
TGTGCCAGCAGCCAAGACTTAGCGGGGGCCACAGATACGCAGTATTTT
>TRBV9|-|TRBJ2-5|few
CASSVGGGAETQYF
TGTGCCAGCAGCGTAGGGGGGGGCGCAGAGACCCAGTACTTC
>TRBV6-5|-|TRBJ1-3|-
CASSYGTDSRNTIYF
TGTGCCAGCAGTTACGGAACGGATTCTAGAAACACCATATATTTT
>TRBV20-1|-|TRBJ2-1|many
CSAPVGGTYNEQFF
TGCAGTGCTCCGGTTGGAGGGACCTACAATGAGCAGTTCTTC
>TRBV9|TRBD1|TRBJ2-7|many
CASSDGTGDYEQYF
TGTGCCAGCAGCGACGGGACAGGGGACTACGAGCAGTACTTC
>TRBV6-1|-|TRBJ1-3|many
CASSEIEGNTIYF
TGTGCCAGCAGTGAAATCGAAGGGAACACCATATATTTT
>TRBV27|-|TRBJ1-1|many
CASSSPGRGTEAFF
TGTGCCAGCAGTAGCCCCGGCCGGGGCACTGAAGCTTTCTTT
>TRBV30|-|TRBJ2-1|few
CAWAPGSPNEQFF
TGTGCCTGGGCGCCTGGGAGCCCCAATGAGCAGTTCTTC
>TRBV27|TRBD2|TRBJ2-1|many
CASSLMGLAVASYNEQFF
TGTGCCAGCAGTTTAATGGGACTAGCCGTAGCGTCTTACAATGAGCAGTTCTTC
>TRBV7-2|-|TRBJ1-6|many
CASSRSKAASDSPLHF
TGTGCCAGCAGCCGATCAAAGGCAGCCTCGGATTCACCCCTCCACTTT
>TRBV6-1|TRBD1|TRBJ2-1|-
CASSVQGAAEQFF
TGTGCCAGCAGTGTACAGGGGGCGGCTGAGCAGTTCTTC
>TRBV9|TRBD2|TRBJ2-1|few
CASSVEREHYNEQFF
TGTGCCAGCAGCGTAGAGCGGGAGCACTACAATGAGCAGTTCTTC
>TRBV9|-|TRBJ2-5|many
CASSFRVVQETQYF
TGTGCCAGCAGTTTTAGGGTAGTACAAGAGACCCAGTACTTC
>TRBV3-1|TRBD2|TRBJ2-7|many
CASSQGLAGYEQYF
TGTGCCAGCAGCCAAGGACTAGCGGGCTACGAGCAGTACTTC
>TRBV6-2/TRBV6-3|-|TRBJ1-2|many
CASSYRAAGYGYTF
TGTGCCAGCAGTTACAGGGCGGCAGGCTATGGCTACACCTTC
>TRBV9|-|TRBJ1-5|many
CASSVAGSDQPQHF
TGTGCCAGCAGCGTAGCTGGGTCCGATCAGCCCCAGCATTTT
>TRBV14|-|TRBJ2-1|-
CASSPPEQGQFF
TGTGCCAGCAGCCCCCCCGAACAGGGGCAGTTCTTC
>TRBV3-1|TRBD1|TRBJ1-5|-
CASSRGTGGFGGEQPQHF
TGTGCCAGCAGCCGAGGGACAGGGGGCTTCGGCGGGGAGCAGCCCCAGCATTTT
>TRBV20-1|-|TRBJ2-2|few
CSALNSGTGELFF
TGCAGTGCCCTTAACTCGGGGACCGGGGAGCTGTTTTTT
>TRBV11-3|-|TRBJ2-1|-
CASSQLPGSQNEQFF
TGTGCCAGCAGCCAACTTCCGGGGAGCCAGAATGAGCAGTTCTTC
>TRBV20-1|-|TRBJ1-1|few
CSARERVRAGNTEAFF
TGCAGTGCTAGAGAAAGGGTAAGGGCGGGGAACACTGAAGCTTTCTTT
>TRBV9|-|TRBJ1-1|-
CASSQNGEAFF
TGTGCCAGCAGCCAGAACGGTGAAGCTTTCTTT
>TRBV3-1|TRBD2|TRBJ2-1|-
CASMLERREGCNEQFF
TGTGCCAGCATGTTAGAGCGGCGGGAGGGTTGCAATGAGCAGTTCTTC
>TRBV20-1|-|TRBJ2-1|many
CSARGGRKTDRFF
TGCAGTGCTAGAGGGGGGCGAAAGACGGATCGGTTCTTC
>TRBV9|TRBD2|TRBJ2-3|few
CASSALLRGDGTDTQYF
TGTGCCAGCAGCGCCCTTCTACGGGGGGATGGCACAGATACGCAGTATTTT
>TRBV20-1|-|TRBJ2-1|many
CSARDWLSSYNEQFF
TGCAGTGCTAGAGATTGGCTCAGCTCCTACAATGAGCAGTTCTTC
>TRBV5-1|TRBD2|TRBJ2-7|many
CASSLAGTTYEQYF
TGCGCCAGCAGCTTGGCCGGGACTACCTACGAGCAGTACTTC
>TRBV7-2|-|TRBJ1-2|many
CASSRTGINYGYTF
TGTGCCAGCAGCCGTACAGGGATCAACTATGGCTACACCTTC
>TRBV10-3|-|TRBJ1-2|many
CATATETYGYTF
TGTGCCACCGCGACAGAGACCTATGGCTACACCTTC
>TRBV5-8|TRBD2|TRBJ2-7|-
CASSLGPAGGPGAYEQYF
TGTGCCAGCAGCTTGGGGCCAGCGGGAGGGCCTGGAGCCTACGAGCAGTACTTC